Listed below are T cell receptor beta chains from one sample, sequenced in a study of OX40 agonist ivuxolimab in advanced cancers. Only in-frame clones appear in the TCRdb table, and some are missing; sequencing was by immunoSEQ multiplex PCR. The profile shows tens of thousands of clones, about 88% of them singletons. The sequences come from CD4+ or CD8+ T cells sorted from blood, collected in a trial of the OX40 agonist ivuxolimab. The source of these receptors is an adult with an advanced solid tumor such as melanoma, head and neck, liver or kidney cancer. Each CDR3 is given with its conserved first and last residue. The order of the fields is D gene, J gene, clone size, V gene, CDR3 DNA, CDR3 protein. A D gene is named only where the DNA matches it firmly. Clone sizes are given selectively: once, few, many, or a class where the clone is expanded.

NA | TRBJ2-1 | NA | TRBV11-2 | TGTGCCAGCAGCGCCGGGACTCCAATTTCCGGCGATGAGCAGTTCTTC | CASSAGTPISGDEQFF
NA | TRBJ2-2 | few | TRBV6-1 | TGTGCCAGCAGTGAAATTGCGGCAGGGGGGACCGGGGAGCTGTTTTTT | CASSEIAAGGTGELFF
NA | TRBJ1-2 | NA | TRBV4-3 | TGCGCCAGCAGCCAAGCCCTTGATAGTCCTTGGTATGGCTACACCTTC | CASSQALDSPWYGYTF
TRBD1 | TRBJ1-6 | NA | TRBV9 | TGTGCCAGCAGCGCGAGCGGACAGGGGGATTATTCACCCCTCCACTTT | CASSASGQGDYSPLHF
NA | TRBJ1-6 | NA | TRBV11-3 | TGTGCCAGCAGCTTAGAGGGAGGACCCCTCCACTTT | CASSLEGGPLHF
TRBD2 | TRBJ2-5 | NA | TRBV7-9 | TGTGCCAGCAGCTTGGGAGGGAGGGAGACCCAGTACTTC | CASSLGGRETQYF
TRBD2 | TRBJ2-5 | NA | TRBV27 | TGTGCCAGCAGCCCCCGTCGGCTAGCGGGAGGGCCGGGGGAGACCCAGTACTTC | CASSPRRLAGGPGETQYF
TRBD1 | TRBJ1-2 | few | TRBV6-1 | TGTGCCAGCAGCCTGGACAGGGCGGATGGCTACACCTTC | CASSLDRADGYTF
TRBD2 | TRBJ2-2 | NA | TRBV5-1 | TGCGCCAGCAGCTGGACCACGGGGGGGGACACCGGGGAGCTGTTTTTT | CASSWTTGGDTGELFF
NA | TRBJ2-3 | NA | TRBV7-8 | TGTGCCAGCAGCGGTTGGGATACGCAGTATTTT | CASSGWDTQYF
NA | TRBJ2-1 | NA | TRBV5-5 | TGTGCCAGCAGCTCCAGCGGTACCTACAATGAGCAGTTCTTC | CASSSSGTYNEQFF
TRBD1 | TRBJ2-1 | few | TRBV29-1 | TGCAGCGTTGAAGTCGTGGGACAGTACAATGAGCAGTTCTTC | CSVEVVGQYNEQFF
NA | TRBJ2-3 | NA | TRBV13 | TGTGCCAGCAGCCCGTTTACGGGAAGGGGAGATACGCAGTATTTT | CASSPFTGRGDTQYF
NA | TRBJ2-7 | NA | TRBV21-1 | TGTGCCAGCAGCACGACAGGGGGAAGGAAAACCTACGAGCAGTACTTC | CASSTTGGRKTYEQYF